The clone carrying this T cell receptor (beta chain) has just a few counts. Its cognate antigen is unknown. For Graves' hyperthyroidism to be stable, ophthalmopathy could not progress within 18 months. Patients between 18 and 65 years old had hyperthyroidism, newly diagnosed and lasting under 2 months. It was RNA transcripts that yielded the amplified TCR beta CDR3 regions. The HTBI primer set was used in a first-round RT-PCR of the TCR CDR3. MiXCR, applied by TCRdb to the multiplex PCR reads, yields one record per CDR3 protein. The table lists some 400,000 distinct CDR3 sequences, about 15% of them singletons. The sample originates from a study of T cells in Graves' hyperthyroidism and ophthalmopathy. Overall study context: Sampling of peripheral blood happened at initial diagnosis, prior to any treatment. Overall study results and limits: Ophthalmopathy could be told apart from stable hyperthyroidism with a 13 V-J model.

The CDR3 consists of 13 residues. Trimming pared 0 bases from V and 9 bases from J, leaving 9 bases between. Germline CDR1 is ENHRY and CDR2 is SYGVKD. This TCR derives from a woman aged 60-75 years with Graves' hyperthyroidism. The sample taken for sequencing was blood. The V gene is TRBV10-3, the J gene TRBJ2-1; D is unclear. The CDR3 DNA sequence: TGTGCCATCAGTGAGTCGGGCTCGGCTGAGCAGTTCTTC. Translating it yields CAISESGSAEQFF.